A single sample is the source of the 23 T cell receptor beta chains below, sequenced in a study of blood T cell repertoires in COVID-19. Sequencing was performed with immunoSEQ multiplex PCR; in TCRdb, only in-frame clones are kept and a portion is missing. The sample lists about 110,000 clones, 80% to 90% occurring once. Sequenced sample: peripheral blood. The receptors originated from a woman aged 45-65 years with acute or convalescent COVID-19.

This chain connects TRBV9 to TRBJ2-2; a possible D gene is TRBD1 (6 bases). Germline V gene data show CDR1 as SGDLS and CDR2 as YYNGEE. This CDR3 has 15 residues. Trimming removed 7 bases from V and 5 bases from J, with 18 bases in between. The CDR3 DNA follows: TGTGCCAGCTCCCCCTTAGACAGGATGACCGGGGAGCTGTTTTTT. Translation: CASSPLDRMTGELFF.

V gene TRBV13 combines with J gene TRBJ1-1; 8 positions match TRBD1. The CDR3 loop spans 16 amino acids. Germline loops: CDR1 PRHDT, CDR2 FYEKMQ (reference sequence). The V and J ends lost 5 bases and 4 bases, in that order; junction bases with no gene match: 12. CDR3 coding DNA: TGTGCCAGCAGCCCCCGACAGGGGATCGTGCCCACTGAAGCTTTCTTT. It is translated as CASSPRQGIVPTEAFF.

A single count supports this clone. The gene calls are TRBV28 and TRBJ2-1; D is uncertain. Germline V CDR1 and CDR2: MDHEN, SYDVKM. This CDR3 has 11 residues. Trimming shortened V by 4 bases and J by 12 bases, and 10 bases separated the two germline ends. The CDR3, as DNA: TGTGCCAGCAGTTCTCCGCGGAGGCAGTTCTTC. Translating it yields CASSSPRRQFF. Full variable domain (outside the CDR3, taken from reference TRBV28 and TRBJ2-1): DVKVTQSSRYLVKRTGEKVFLECVQDMDHENMFWYRQDPGLGLRLIYFSYDVKMKEKGDIPEGYSVSREKKERFSLILESASTNQTSMYLCASSSPRRQFFGPGTRLTVL.

The rearrangement links TRBV2 to TRBJ1-2; weak D call: TRBD1 (5 bases). Germline CDR1 is SNHLY and CDR2 is FYNNEI. The V and J ends lost 3 bases and 7 bases respectively, with 12 bases between them. This CDR3 contains 13 residues. The CDR3 DNA is TGTGCCAGCAGTGAGGTCAGGGAAGGTGGCTACACCTTC. Protein product: CASSEVREGGYTF. The whole variable domain, filled in from reference TRBV2 and TRBJ1-2, reads EPEVTQTPSHQVTQMGQEVILRCVPISNHLYFYWYRQILGQKVEFLVSFYNNEISEKSEIFDDQFSVERPDGSNFTLKIRSTKLEDSAMYFCASSEVREGGYTFGSGTRLTVV.

The gene calls are TRBV7-9 and TRBJ2-2; 8 bases line up with TRBD2. V lost 5 bases and J lost 3; bases outside the gene matches: 8. The germline V gene has CDR1 SEHNR and CDR2 FQNEAQ (reference sequence). The CDR3 spans 16 residues. The CDR3 DNA follows: TGTGCCAGCAGCCCCCCCGGGAGGGTCGACACCGGGGAGCTGTTTTTT. Encoded protein: CASSPPGRVDTGELFF.

The chain couples TRBV12-3 or TRBV12-4 to TRBJ1-4, with D perhaps TRBD1 (5 bases). Trimming left V 3 bases short and J 5 bases short, with 7 bases between. The length of the CDR3 is 13 residues. In DNA form, the CDR3 reads TGTGCCAGCAGTTTCCGGACAAATGAAAAACTGTTTTTT. Protein product: CASSFRTNEKLFF.

J is TRBJ1-2 and V is TRBV24-1, with a tentative D call TRBD1 (5 bases). This CDR3 region has 15 residues. V was pared by 0 bases and J by 3 bases, with 10 bases between. Looked up from germline, CDR1 is KGHDR and CDR2 is SFDVKD. CDR3 nucleotides: TGTGCCACCAGTGATTTGCCGTGGGGCGACTATGGCTACACCTTC. This encodes CATSDLPWGDYGYTF.

V gene TRBV7-9 combines with J gene TRBJ2-3; D may be TRBD1 (6 bases). This CDR3 is 16 amino acids long. Germline loops: CDR1 SEHNR, CDR2 FQNEAQ (reference sequence). Trimming shortened V by 5 bases and J by 2 bases, and 17 bases separated the two germline ends. CDR3 amino acids: CASSLGGTGNTDTQYF. CDR3 DNA sequence: TGTGCCAGCAGCCTAGGGGGAACAGGGAACACAGATACGCAGTATTTT.

This clone appeared once. This chain links TRBV9 with TRBJ2-2; a possible D gene is TRBD1 (5 bases). CDR1 is SGDLS and CDR2 is YYNGEE in the germline V gene. With 5 bases removed from V and 5 bases from J, the gap between germline ends came to 13 bases. The CDR3 spans 14 residues. The CDR3: CASREDSGTGELFF. The CDR3 DNA is TGTGCCAGCAGGGAAGACAGTGGTACCGGGGAGCTGTTTTTT. The variable domain in full, with the rest retrieved from reference TRBV9 and TRBJ2-2, is DSGVTQTPKHLITATGQRVTLRCSPRSGDLSVYWYQQSLDQGLQFLIQYYNGEERAKGNILERFSAQQFPDLHSELNLSSLELGDSALYFCASREDSGTGELFFGEGSRLTVL.

This chain joins TRBV3-1 (or the pseudogene TRBV3-2) and TRBJ1-2, with 7 bases matching TRBD1. Germline V gene lookup returns CDR1 LGHDT and CDR2 YNNKEL (reference sequence). V shed 3 bases, J shed 2 bases, and the junction held 3 bases outside the gene matches. This CDR3 has 14 amino acids. The CDR3 here is CASSHTGVNYGYTF. CDR3 DNA sequence: TGTGCCAGCAGCCATACAGGGGTCAACTATGGCTACACCTTC.

The chain's CDR3 is CASSSGYGETQYF. CDR3 sequence (DNA): TGTGCCAGCAGCTCAGGGTACGGAGAGACCCAGTACTTC. V and J are TRBV7-9 and TRBJ2-5; possible D gene TRBD1, 5 bases. The germline V gene has CDR1 SEHNR and CDR2 FQNEAQ (reference sequence). The CDR3 consists of 13 residues. The ends were cut back, 4 bases at V and 4 bases at J, with 10 bases in the middle.

The V and J genes are TRBV5-1 and TRBJ1-1; D unresolved. Trimming stripped 2 bases from V and 10 bases from J, with 15 bases between. The CDR3 sequence is 13 residues long. Looked up from germline, CDR1 is SGHRS and CDR2 is YFSETQ. As DNA, the CDR3 is TGCGCCAGCAGCTTTTATGCCCGGGAGCGAGCTTTCTTT. Its protein is CASSFYARERAFF.

V is TRBV4-3 and J is TRBJ1-5; 9 bases agree with TRBD1. Germline CDR1 is LGHNA and CDR2 is YSLEER. Trimming at V came to 0 bases and at J to 4 bases, leaving 1 base not matched to a gene. The CDR3 length is 15 residues. CDR3 region: CASSQDGQGNQPQHF. CDR3 bases: TGCGCCAGCAGCCAAGACGGACAGGGGAATCAGCCCCAGCATTTT.

V gene TRBV10-3 combines with J gene TRBJ2-1, with 8 positions matching TRBD2. Germline values: CDR1 ENHRY, CDR2 SYGVKD. Unmatched junction bases numbered 9, after V lost 4 bases and J lost 7 bases. The CDR3 contains 15 residues. CDR3 DNA sequence: TGTGCCATCAGTGGGGTAGCGGGAAGGGGGAATGAGCAGTTCTTC. Encoded protein: CAISGVAGRGNEQFF.

This chain joins TRBV18 and TRBJ1-2; no clear D. In germline, CDR1 is KGHSH, CDR2 LQKENI. Between the trimmed V and J ends, which lost 0 bases and 8 bases, there was a span of 13 bases. This CDR3 is built from 14 residues. CDR3 sequence reads: CASSPPVTVRGYTF. Written as DNA, the CDR3 is TGTGCCAGCTCACCACCGGTAACTGTTCGCGGCTACACCTTC.

The table lists this clone with a count of one. The chain uses TRBV24-1 and TRBJ1-2, with D possibly TRBD1 on 5 matching bases. The CDR3 is 15 amino acids. CDR1 and CDR2 from the germline V gene are KGHDR and SFDVKD. Trimming pared 9 bases from V and 0 bases from J, leaving 16 bases between. CDR3 DNA sequence: TGTGCCACCTCGGATGGGGCCTCATCTAACTATGGCTACACCTTC. Its translation: CATSDGASSNYGYTF.

The chain recombines TRBV5-4 with TRBJ2-1; TRBD1 agrees at 7 bases. Per germline, CDR1 SGHNT and CDR2 YYREEE (reference sequence). This CDR3 comprises 13 residues. V was clipped by 4 bases and J by 9 bases; unmatched bases: 7. The CDR3 sequence: CASSPDRRSEQFF. CDR3 DNA: TGTGCCAGCAGCCCGGACAGGAGAAGTGAGCAGTTCTTC.

The chain couples TRBV12-5 to TRBJ1-6; TRBD1 might be the D (5 bases). Germline V gene lookup returns CDR1 LGHNT and CDR2 FRNRAP. Trimming took off 1 base at V and 7 bases at J, with 8 bases between the two ends. The CDR3 runs 14 residues. The CDR3 sequence: CASGLGGGNSPLHF. As DNA, the CDR3 is TGTGCTAGTGGTTTGGGTGGGGGGAATTCACCCCTCCACTTT.

V and J are TRBV4-2 and TRBJ1-2; D uncertain. The CDR3 covers 15 residues. Germline V gene lookup returns CDR1 LGHNA and CDR2 YNFKEQ. Deletions cut 0 bases from V and 0 bases from J, with 8 bases between. This CDR3 reads CASSQERHTNYGYTF. The CDR3 nucleotides are TGTGCCAGCAGCCAAGAGCGCCATACTAACTATGGCTACACCTTC.

The gene calls are TRBV7-2 and TRBJ2-1; unclear D gene. V was clipped by 1 base and J by 7 bases, with 11 bases between them. Germline V gene lookup returns CDR1 SGHTA and CDR2 FQGNSA. This CDR3 spans 14 amino acids. The CDR3 DNA follows: TGTGCCAGCAGCTTAGTTGCTACCGAAAATGAGCAGTTCTTC. This encodes CASSLVATENEQFF.

V is TRBV5-6 and J is TRBJ2-2; D is possibly TRBD1 (6 bases). The CDR3 is made up of 16 amino acids. From germline, CDR1 is SGHDT and CDR2 YYEEEE. V was pared by 0 bases and J by 2 bases, with 11 bases between. In DNA, the CDR3 is TGTGCCAGCAGCTTGGCCCAGGGGCTAAACACCGGGGAGCTGTTTTTT. Its translation is CASSLAQGLNTGELFF.

J is TRBJ1-2 and V is TRBV2; a weak D match, TRBD1 (6 bases). The germline CDR1 and CDR2 sequences are SNHLY and FYNNEI. Trimming took 4 bases from V and 2 from J, leaving 20 bases between them. The CDR3 is 17 residues long. CDR3 nucleotides: TGTGCCAGCAGTGGTGGCAGGGGAAGGGTGGGAAACTATGGCTACACCTTC. It is translated as CASSGGRGRVGNYGYTF.

This chain connects TRBV9 to TRBJ1-6; TRBD1 matches 8 bases. V lost 3 bases, J lost 6 bases, and 5 bases stayed unmatched. Germline assignment: CDR1 SGDLS and CDR2 YYNGEE. This CDR3 spans 15 amino acids. For the CDR3, the DNA is TGTGCCAGCAGCGCCCAACAGGGGGTTAATTCACCCCTCCACTTT. This codes for CASSAQQGVNSPLHF.